The following is a TCR beta chain sequence with its context. What it recognizes is unknown. The source of the sample is a study of blood T cells in healthy people across ages. Study outcomes and limitations: Diversity estimates drawn from one million T cells were deemed underestimates.

The CDR3 loop spans 12 amino acids. Germline lookup yields CDR1 DFQATT and CDR2 SNEGSKA (reference sequence). V was pared by 5 bases and J by 2 bases, with 9 bases between. It was with a sample-barcoded 5' primer and a J-beta primer mix that a second PCR of roughly 7 to 12 cycles was run. One entry per CDR3 protein results from TCRdb running MiXCR on the 5' RACE reads. Of fewer than 900,000 distinct CDR3 sequences listed, roughly 35% are singletons. This receptor was taken from a man between 18 and 35 years old in good health. Sequenced sample: blood. The chain carries TRBV20-1 and TRBJ2-5; D is undetermined. CDR3 in amino acids: CSAVRSQETQYF. For the CDR3, the DNA is TGCAGTGCTGTAAGGAGTCAAGAGACCCAGTACTTC.